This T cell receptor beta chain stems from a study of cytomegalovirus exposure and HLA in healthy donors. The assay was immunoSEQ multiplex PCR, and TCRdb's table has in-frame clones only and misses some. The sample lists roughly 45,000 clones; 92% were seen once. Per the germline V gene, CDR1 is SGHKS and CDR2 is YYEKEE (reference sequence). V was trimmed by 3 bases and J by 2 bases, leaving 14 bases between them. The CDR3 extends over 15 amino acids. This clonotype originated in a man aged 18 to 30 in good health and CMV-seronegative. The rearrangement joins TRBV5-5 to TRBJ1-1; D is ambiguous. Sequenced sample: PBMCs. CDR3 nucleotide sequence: TGTGCCAGCAGCTGGGGAGTTCGGGGAAACACTGAAGCTTTCTTT. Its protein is CASSWGVRGNTEAFF. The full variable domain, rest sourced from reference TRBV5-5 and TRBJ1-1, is DAGVTQSPTHLIKTRGQQVTLRCSPISGHKSVSWYQQVLGQGPQFIFQYYEKEERGRGNFPDRFSARQFPNYSSELNVNALLLGDSALYLCASSWGVRGNTEAFFGQGTRLTVV.